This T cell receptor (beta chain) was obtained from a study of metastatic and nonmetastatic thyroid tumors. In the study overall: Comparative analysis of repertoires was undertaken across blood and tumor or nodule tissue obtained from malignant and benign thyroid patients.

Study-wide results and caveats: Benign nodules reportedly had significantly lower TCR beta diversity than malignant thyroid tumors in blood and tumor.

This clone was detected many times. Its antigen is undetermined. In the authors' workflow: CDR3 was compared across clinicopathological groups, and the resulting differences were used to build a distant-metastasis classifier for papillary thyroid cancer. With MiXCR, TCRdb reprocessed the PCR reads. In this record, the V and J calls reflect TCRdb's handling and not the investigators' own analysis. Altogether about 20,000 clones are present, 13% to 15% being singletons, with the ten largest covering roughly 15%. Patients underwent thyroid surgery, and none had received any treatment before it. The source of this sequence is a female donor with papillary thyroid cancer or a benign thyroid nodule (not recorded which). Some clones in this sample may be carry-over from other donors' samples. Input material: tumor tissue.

CDR3 DNA: TGTGCCAGCAGTTACTTGTTTAGCAATCAGCCCCAGCATTTT. It specifies CASSYLFSNQPQHF. The V call is TRBV6-5, the J call TRBJ1-5; D unresolved. Germline-derived CDR1 and CDR2 are MNHEY and SVGAGI. The length of the CDR3 is 14 residues. Trimming took off 1 base at V and 0 bases at J, with 4 bases between the two ends.